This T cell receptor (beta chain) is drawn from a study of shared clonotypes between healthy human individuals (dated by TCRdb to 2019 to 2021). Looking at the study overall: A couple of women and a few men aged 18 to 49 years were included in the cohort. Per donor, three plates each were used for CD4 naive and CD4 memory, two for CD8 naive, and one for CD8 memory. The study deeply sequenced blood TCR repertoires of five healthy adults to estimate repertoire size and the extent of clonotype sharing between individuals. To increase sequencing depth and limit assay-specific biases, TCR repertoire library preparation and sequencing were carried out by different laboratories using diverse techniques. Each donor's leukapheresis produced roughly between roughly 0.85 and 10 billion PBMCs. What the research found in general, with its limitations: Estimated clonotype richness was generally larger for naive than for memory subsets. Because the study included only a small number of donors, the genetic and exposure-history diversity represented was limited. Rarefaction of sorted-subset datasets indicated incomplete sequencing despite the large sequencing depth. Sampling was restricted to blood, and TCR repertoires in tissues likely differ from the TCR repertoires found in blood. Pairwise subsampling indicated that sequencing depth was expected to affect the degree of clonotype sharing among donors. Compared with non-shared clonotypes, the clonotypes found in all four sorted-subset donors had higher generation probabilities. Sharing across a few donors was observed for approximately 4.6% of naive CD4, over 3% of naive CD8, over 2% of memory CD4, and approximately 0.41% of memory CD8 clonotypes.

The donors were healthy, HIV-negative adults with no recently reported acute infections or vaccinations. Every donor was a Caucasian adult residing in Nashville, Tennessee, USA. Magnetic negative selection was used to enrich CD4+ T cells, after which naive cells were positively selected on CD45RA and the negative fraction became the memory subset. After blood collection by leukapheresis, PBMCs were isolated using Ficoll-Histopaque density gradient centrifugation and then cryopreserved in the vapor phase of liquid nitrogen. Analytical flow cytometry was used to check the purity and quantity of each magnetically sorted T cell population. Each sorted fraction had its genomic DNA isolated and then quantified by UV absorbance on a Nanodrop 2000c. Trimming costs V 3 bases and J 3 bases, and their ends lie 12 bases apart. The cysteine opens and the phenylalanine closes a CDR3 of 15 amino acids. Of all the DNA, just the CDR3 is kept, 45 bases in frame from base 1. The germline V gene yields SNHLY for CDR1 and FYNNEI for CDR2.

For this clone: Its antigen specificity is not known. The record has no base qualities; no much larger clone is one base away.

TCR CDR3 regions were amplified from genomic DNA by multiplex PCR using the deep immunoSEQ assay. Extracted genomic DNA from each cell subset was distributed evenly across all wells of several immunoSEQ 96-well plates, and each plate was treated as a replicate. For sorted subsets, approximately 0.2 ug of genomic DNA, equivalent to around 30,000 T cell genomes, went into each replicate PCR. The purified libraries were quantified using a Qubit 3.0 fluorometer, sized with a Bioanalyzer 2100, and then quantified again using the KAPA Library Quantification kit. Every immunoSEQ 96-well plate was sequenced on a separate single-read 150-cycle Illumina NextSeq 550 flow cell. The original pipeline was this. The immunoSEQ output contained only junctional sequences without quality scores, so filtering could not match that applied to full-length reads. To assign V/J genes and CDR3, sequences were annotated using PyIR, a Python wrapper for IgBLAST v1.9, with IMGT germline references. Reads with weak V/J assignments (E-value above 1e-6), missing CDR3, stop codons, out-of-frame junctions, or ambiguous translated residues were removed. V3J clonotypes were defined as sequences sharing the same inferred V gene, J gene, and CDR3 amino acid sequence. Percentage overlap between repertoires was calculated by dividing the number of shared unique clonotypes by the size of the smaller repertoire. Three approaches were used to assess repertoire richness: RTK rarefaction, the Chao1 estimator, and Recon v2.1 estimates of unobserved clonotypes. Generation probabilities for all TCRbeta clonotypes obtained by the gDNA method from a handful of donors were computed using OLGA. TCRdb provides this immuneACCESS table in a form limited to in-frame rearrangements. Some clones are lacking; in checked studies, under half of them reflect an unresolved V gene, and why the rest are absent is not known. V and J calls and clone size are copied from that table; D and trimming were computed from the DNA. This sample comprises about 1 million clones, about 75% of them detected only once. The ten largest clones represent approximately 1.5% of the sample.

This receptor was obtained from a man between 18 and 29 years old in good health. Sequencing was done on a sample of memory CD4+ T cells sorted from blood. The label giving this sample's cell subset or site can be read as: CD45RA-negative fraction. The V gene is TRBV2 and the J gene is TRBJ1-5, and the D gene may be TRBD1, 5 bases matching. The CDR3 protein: CASSEGGRINQPQHF. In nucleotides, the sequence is TGTGCCAGCAGTGAGGGGGGTCGGATCAATCAGCCCCAGCATTTT.